The subject of this entry is one TCR beta chain. Its recognized antigen is unknown. Nothing much larger sits one base from this clone, and base qualities are not available. The protocol used for the library was the immunoSEQ multiplex PCR assay. The authors' pipeline ran thus. A statistical classification framework was built to diagnose cytomegalovirus status from the catalog of TCR beta chain sequences. TCRdb carries this immuneACCESS record with in-frame sequences only. Its versions omit some clonotypes, under half of them owing to an unresolved V gene in the studies checked, with the rest unexplained. The DNA gave D and trimming, while V, J and clone size come from that table. In all, the sample holds about 110,000 clones, and around 89% of those were seen once. More than 1.5% of the sample belongs to the ten largest clones. These data belong to a study of cytomegalovirus exposure and HLA in healthy donors listed by TCRdb under 2017. Context from the whole study: According to a later analysis, the 120 or so validation repertoires were produced on the same platform as the 700 or so repertoires of the first cohort. The study was designed to test whether signatures of past pathogen exposure could be identified by cataloging public T cell receptors. In addition to the first cohort of about 650 subjects, a separate validation cohort of 120 different subjects was used. To predict cytomegalovirus infection status, the study combined high-throughput TCR immunosequencing, statistical association of individual TCRs with disease status, and machine learning. What the work shows at the level of the full study, not this receptor alone: Cytomegalovirus status was reported to be diagnosed by the classifier with high specificity and sensitivity in both the original and validation cohorts. A later analysis found that TCRs clustered in the first cohort also tended to co-occur in the 120 validation repertoires, with approximately 94% of cluster scores above 0. In the study, some 180 TCR beta chains were listed as associated with cytomegalovirus. In vitro tests confirmed that a few of the cytomegalovirus-associated TCR beta chains recognize cytomegalovirus antigens. According to the authors, the approach could potentially be generalized to other disease states and immunological phenotypes. A later analysis had no HLA typing for the validation cohort, so co-occurrence there was scored across all 130 or so repertoires. Most TCR sequences were observed very rarely across donors, whereas some public TCRs were present in many individuals.

Measured from the cysteine to the phenylalanine, the CDR3 is 15 residues long. Just the 45-base CDR3 DNA is kept, in frame starting at base 1. CDR1 MDHEN and CDR2 SYDVKM are derived from the germline V gene. Trimming accounts for 7 bases at V and 4 bases at J, while the number of junction bases matched to no gene is 7. Donors formed part of the validation cohort, which comprised 120 subjects and was distinct from the first cohort of several hundred subjects. The material sequenced was PBMCs. The chain employs TRBV28 and TRBJ2-3; 11 nucleotides in the junction match TRBD2. The receptor was derived from a young woman in good health and CMV-seropositive. This receptor carries the CDR3 CASTLSGGAPDTQYF. The base sequence is TGTGCCAGCACTCTTAGCGGGGGGGCCCCAGATACGCAGTATTTT.